The rows below give T cell receptor beta chains drawn from one sample of a study of molecular identifiers for immune sequencing clone quantification. TCRdb reprocessed the PCR reads with MiXCR, giving one entry per CDR3 protein. Altogether 400,000 to 600,000 distinct CDR3 sequences are present, roughly 25% being singletons, with the ten largest covering 0.76%. Sequenced material: naive CD8+ T cells from blood, with Jurkat cell RNA spiked in. The receptor source for this set is a human donor in good health. Some libraries in this study had Jurkat cell RNA spiked in. The CDR3 runs from the conserved cysteine through the conserved F or W. Fields, in order: V gene, J gene, CDR3 protein.

V gene: TRBV2
J gene: TRBJ2-5
CDR3 protein: CASSEGTFQETQYF

V gene: TRBV14
J gene: TRBJ2-4
CDR3 protein: CASSRGADLAKNIQYF

V gene: TRBV5-6
J gene: TRBJ2-5
CDR3 protein: CASSLGQGLGETQYF

V gene: TRBV19
J gene: TRBJ2-2
CDR3 protein: CASSMAENTGGLFF

V gene: TRBV4-3
J gene: TRBJ2-3
CDR3 protein: CASSQDWTRSTDTQYF

V gene: TRBV18
J gene: TRBJ1-4
CDR3 protein: CASSPTTDLTNEKLFF

V gene: TRBV12-3/TRBV12-4
J gene: TRBJ2-7
CDR3 protein: CASSLEYRSSYEQYF

V gene: TRBV20-1
J gene: TRBJ2-2
CDR3 protein: CSASRQGPTGELFF

V gene: TRBV3-1
J gene: TRBJ2-1
CDR3 protein: CASSQELQGTSYNEQFF

V gene: TRBV6-1
J gene: TRBJ2-5
CDR3 protein: CASRDLRALRQETQYF

V gene: TRBV29-1
J gene: TRBJ2-2
CDR3 protein: CSVELGQGIGELFF

V gene: TRBV12-3/TRBV12-4
J gene: TRBJ1-4
CDR3 protein: CASSLDSNTNEKLSF

V gene: TRBV7-9
J gene: TRBJ1-2
CDR3 protein: CASSLGAQEPNYGYTF

V gene: TRBV6-5
J gene: TRBJ2-3
CDR3 protein: CASSYSKSTVEVSQYF

V gene: TRBV4-3
J gene: TRBJ1-1
CDR3 protein: CASKTSGTGYSEAFF

V gene: TRBV6-5
J gene: TRBJ2-5
CDR3 protein: CASSYVAGGLETQYF

V gene: TRBV4-3
J gene: TRBJ1-1
CDR3 protein: CASSQDLVDRGRDTEAFF

V gene: TRBV9
J gene: TRBJ2-5
CDR3 protein: CASSEGDRLGETQCF

V gene: TRBV30
J gene: TRBJ2-7
CDR3 protein: CAWSVAGTSGSHEQYF

V gene: TRBV4-3
J gene: TRBJ2-3
CDR3 protein: CASSQDTGGSTDTQYF

V gene: TRBV11-2
J gene: TRBJ2-3
CDR3 protein: CASSHRTSGGTDTQYF

V gene: TRBV5-4
J gene: TRBJ2-6
CDR3 protein: CASSFNYGPSGANVLTF

V gene: TRBV7-2
J gene: TRBJ2-2
CDR3 protein: CASSSLDLPHGELFF

V gene: TRBV7-2
J gene: TRBJ2-1
CDR3 protein: CACSFTSGDYNEQFF

V gene: TRBV19
J gene: TRBJ2-7
CDR3 protein: CASSIGGRSSYEQYF

V gene: TRBV19
J gene: TRBJ2-7
CDR3 protein: CASSTGTGYVYEQYF

V gene: TRBV19
J gene: TRBJ1-5
CDR3 protein: CASDTGGSNQPQHF

V gene: TRBV4-2
J gene: TRBJ1-2
CDR3 protein: CASSHQGQDNYGYTF

V gene: TRBV5-1
J gene: TRBJ2-4
CDR3 protein: CASSNPGQGLIGDIQYF

V gene: TRBV28
J gene: TRBJ2-7
CDR3 protein: CASSLRAGGSYEQYF

V gene: TRBV4-3
J gene: TRBJ1-1
CDR3 protein: CASSLARGQAAEAFF

V gene: TRBV19
J gene: TRBJ1-4
CDR3 protein: CASSFDGTNEKLFF

V gene: TRBV16
J gene: TRBJ2-7
CDR3 protein: CASSHPRGEQYF

V gene: TRBV2
J gene: TRBJ2-1
CDR3 protein: CASSVEIAGGGYNEQFF

V gene: TRBV6-5
J gene: TRBJ2-1
CDR3 protein: CASSYGGNVYNEQFF

V gene: TRBV6-6
J gene: TRBJ2-4
CDR3 protein: CASRRPQGLAKNIQYF

V gene: TRBV12-3/TRBV12-4
J gene: TRBJ1-5
CDR3 protein: CASSFNDNQPQHF

V gene: TRBV14
J gene: TRBJ2-5
CDR3 protein: CASSKRDWGETQYF

V gene: TRBV4-1
J gene: TRBJ2-3
CDR3 protein: CASSQVGGGLAVHF

V gene: TRBV29-1
J gene: TRBJ2-2
CDR3 protein: CSVPQSATGELFF

V gene: TRBV6-2/TRBV6-3
J gene: TRBJ2-7
CDR3 protein: CASSPTSGRAEQYF